This T cell receptor beta chain derives from a study of cytomegalovirus exposure and HLA in healthy donors. Background on the study: A prior analysis found some 110 million unique TCR beta sequences from roughly 180 million T cells. Study-wide results and limits: Researchers reported that a few CMV-associated chains were confirmed in vitro as CMV antigen-specific. In a later analysis, V- and J-gene trimming of beta chains associated with a DCLRE1C missense variant, replicated independently. It was taken for granted in presence/absence analyses that sequencing depth across donors was roughly uniform.

Of note for this clone: Its antigen is still unknown.

CDR1 is LNHDA and CDR2 is SQIVND in the germline V gene (reference sequence). CDR3 length: 14 amino acids. The germline V and J ends were trimmed by 3 bases and 7 bases, with 13 bases remaining between them. Both 60 Vbeta primers and 13 Jbeta primers went into the PCR. The repertoire was sequenced with immunoSEQ multiplex PCR; TCRdb's copy has only in-frame clones and lacks some. The profile shows about 240,000 clones, approximately 81% of them singletons. This clonotype was sampled from a woman aged 55-70 years in good health and CMV-seropositive. The chain couples TRBV19 to TRBJ1-5; no clear D. Sequenced: PBMCs. The CDR3 protein is CASSMDREHQPQHF. The DNA for the CDR3 is TGTGCCAGTAGTATGGACCGGGAACACCAGCCCCAGCATTTT.